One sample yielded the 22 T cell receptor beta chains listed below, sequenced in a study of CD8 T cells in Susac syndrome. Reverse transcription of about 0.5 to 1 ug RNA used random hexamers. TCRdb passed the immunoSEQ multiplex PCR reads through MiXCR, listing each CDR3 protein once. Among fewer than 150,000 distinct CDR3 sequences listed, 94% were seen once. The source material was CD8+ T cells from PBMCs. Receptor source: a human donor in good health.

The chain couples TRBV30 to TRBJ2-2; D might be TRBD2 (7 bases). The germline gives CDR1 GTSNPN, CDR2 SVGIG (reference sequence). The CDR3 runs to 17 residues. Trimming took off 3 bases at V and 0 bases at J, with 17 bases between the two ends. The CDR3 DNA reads TGTGCCTGGAGAGGGGAGGGAGGGGGTTCGAACACCGGGGAGCTGTTTTTT. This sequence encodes CAWRGEGGGSNTGELFF.

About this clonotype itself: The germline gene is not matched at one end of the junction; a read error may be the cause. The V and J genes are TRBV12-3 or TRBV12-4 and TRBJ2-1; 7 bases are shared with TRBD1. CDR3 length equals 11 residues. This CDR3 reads CASRGQTTWVF. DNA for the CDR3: TGTGCCAGCAGGGGACAGACTACTTGGGTCTTC.

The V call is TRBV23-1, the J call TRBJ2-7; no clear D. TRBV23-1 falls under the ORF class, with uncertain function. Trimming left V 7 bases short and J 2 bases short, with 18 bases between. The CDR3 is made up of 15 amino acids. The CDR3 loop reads CASILGGRSPYEQYF. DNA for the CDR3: TGCGCCAGCATCTTGGGTGGGCGAAGCCCCTACGAGCAGTACTTC.

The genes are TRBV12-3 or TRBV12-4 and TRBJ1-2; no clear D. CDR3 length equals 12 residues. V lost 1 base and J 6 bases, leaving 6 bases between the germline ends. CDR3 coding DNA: TGTGCCAGCAGTTTAGGCGGAGATGGCTACACCTTC. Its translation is CASSLGGDGYTF.

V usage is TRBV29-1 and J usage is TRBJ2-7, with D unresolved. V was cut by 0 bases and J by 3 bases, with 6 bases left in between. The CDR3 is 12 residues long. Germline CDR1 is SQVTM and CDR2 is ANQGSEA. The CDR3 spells CSVEDYDYEQYF. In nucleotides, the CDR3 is TGCAGCGTTGAAGACTACGACTACGAGCAGTACTTC.

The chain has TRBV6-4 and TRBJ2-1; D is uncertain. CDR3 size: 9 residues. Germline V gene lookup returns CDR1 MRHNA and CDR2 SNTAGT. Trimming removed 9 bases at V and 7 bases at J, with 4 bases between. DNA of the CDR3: TGTGCCAGGGGGAATGAGCAGTTCTTC. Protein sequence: CARGNEQFF.

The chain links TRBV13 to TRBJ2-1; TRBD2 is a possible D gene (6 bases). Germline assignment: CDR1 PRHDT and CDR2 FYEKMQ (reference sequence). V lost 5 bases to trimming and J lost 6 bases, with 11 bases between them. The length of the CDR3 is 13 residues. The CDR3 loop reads CASSETSPNEQFF. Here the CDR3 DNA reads TGTGCCAGCAGCGAGACTAGTCCCAATGAGCAGTTCTTC.

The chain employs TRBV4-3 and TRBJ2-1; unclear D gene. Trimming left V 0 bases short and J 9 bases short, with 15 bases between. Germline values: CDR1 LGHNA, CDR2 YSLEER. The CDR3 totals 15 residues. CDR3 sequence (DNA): TGCGCCAGCAGCCAAGATTCAGAATGGCTCATTGAGCAGTTCTTC. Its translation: CASSQDSEWLIEQFF.

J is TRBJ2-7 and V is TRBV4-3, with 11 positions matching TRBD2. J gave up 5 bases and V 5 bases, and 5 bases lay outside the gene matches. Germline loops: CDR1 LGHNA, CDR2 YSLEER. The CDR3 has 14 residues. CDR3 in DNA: TGCGCCAGCAGCATTAGCGGGAGGGGGCACGAGCAGTACTTC. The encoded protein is CASSISGRGHEQYF.

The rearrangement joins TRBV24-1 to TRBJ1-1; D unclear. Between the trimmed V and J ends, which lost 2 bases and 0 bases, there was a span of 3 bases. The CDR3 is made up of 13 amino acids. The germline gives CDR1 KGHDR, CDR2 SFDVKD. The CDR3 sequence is CATSDSVNTEAFF. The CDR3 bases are TGTGCCACCAGTGATTCGGTGAACACTGAAGCTTTCTTT.

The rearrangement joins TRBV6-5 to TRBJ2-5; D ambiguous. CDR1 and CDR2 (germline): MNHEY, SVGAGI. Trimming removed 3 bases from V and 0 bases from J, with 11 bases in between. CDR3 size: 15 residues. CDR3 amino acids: CASSYVSLYQETQYF. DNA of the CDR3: TGTGCCAGCAGTTATGTGAGTTTGTACCAAGAGACCCAGTACTTC.

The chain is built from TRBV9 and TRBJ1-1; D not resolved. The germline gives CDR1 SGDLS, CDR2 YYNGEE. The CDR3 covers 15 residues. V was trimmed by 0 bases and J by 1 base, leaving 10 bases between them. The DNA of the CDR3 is TGTGCCAGCAGCGTAGCTATGCGGGGGAACACTGAAGCTTTCTTT. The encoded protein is CASSVAMRGNTEAFF. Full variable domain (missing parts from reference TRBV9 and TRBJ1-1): DSGVTQTPKHLITATGQRVTLRCSPRSGDLSVYWYQQSLDQGLQFLIQYYNGEERAKGNILERFSAQQFPDLHSELNLSSLELGDSALYFCASSVAMRGNTEAFFGQGTRLTVV.

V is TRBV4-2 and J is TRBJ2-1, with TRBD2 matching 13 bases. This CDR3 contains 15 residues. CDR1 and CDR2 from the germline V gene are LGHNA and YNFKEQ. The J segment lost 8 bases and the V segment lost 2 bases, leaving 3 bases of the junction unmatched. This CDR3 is CASSQLGLAGDEQFF. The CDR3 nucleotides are TGTGCCAGCAGCCAACTCGGACTAGCGGGAGATGAGCAGTTCTTC.

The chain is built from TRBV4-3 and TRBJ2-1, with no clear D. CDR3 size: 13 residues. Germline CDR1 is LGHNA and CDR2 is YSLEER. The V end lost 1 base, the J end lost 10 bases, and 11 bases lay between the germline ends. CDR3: CASSQVPGREQFF. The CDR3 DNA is TGCGCCAGCAGCCAAGTCCCCGGGCGGGAGCAGTTCTTC.

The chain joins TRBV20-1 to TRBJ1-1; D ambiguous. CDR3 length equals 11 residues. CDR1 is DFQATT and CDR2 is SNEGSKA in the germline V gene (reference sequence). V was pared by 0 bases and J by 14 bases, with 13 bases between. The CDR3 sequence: CSAREGGFSFF. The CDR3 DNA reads TGCAGTGCTAGAGAGGGAGGGTTTAGCTTCTTT.

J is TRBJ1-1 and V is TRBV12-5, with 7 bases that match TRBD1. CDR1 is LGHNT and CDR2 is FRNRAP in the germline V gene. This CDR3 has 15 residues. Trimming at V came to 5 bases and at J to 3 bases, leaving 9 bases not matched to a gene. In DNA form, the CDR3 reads TGTGCTAGTGGTACCGACACAGGGGTTGACACTGAAGCTTTCTTT. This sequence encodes CASGTDTGVDTEAFF. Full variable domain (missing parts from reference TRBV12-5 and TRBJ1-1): DARVTQTPRHKVTEMGQEVTMRCQPILGHNTVFWYRQTMMQGLELLAYFRNRAPLDDSGMPKDRFSAEMPDATLATLKIQPSEPRDSAVYFCASGTDTGVDTEAFFGQGTRLTVV.

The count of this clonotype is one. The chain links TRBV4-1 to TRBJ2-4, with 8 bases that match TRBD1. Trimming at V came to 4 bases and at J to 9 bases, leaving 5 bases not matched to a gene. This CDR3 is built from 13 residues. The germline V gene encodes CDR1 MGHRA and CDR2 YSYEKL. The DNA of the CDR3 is TGCGCCAGCAGCCCCGGACAGGGAAGCATTCAGTACTTC. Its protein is CASSPGQGSIQYF.

The DNA of the CDR3 is TGTGCCAGCAGCGTAGCGGGTTGGGGCATTCAGTACTTC. Translation gives CASSVAGWGIQYF. The chain combines TRBV9 with TRBJ2-4, with D hard to call. CDR1 is SGDLS, CDR2 YYNGEE, per germline. The V and J ends lost 0 bases and 9 bases respectively, with 10 bases between them. The CDR3 covers 13 residues.

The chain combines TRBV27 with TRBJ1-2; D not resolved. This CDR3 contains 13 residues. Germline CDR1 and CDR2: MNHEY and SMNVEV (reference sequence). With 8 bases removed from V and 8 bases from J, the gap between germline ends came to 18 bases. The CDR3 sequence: CASRPGRASGYTF. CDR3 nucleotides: TGTGCCAGCCGCCCCGGGAGGGCTAGCGGCTACACCTTC.

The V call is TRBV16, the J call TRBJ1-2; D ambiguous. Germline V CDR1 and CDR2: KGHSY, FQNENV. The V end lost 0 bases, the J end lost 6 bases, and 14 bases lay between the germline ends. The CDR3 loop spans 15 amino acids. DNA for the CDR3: TGTGCCAGCAGCCAATCGCCTATCAAGAGGGATGGCTACACCTTC. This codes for CASSQSPIKRDGYTF.

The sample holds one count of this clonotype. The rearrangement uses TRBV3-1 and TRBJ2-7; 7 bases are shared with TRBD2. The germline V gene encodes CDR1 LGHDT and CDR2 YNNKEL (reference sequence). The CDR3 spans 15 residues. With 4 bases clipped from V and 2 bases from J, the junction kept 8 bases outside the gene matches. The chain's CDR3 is CASSPPNGRTYEQYF. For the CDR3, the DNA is TGTGCCAGCAGCCCCCCCAACGGGAGGACCTACGAGCAGTACTTC.

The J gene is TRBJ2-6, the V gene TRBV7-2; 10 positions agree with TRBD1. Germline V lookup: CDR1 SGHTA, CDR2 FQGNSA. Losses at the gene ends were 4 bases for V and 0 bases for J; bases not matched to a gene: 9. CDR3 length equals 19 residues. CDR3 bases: TGTGCCAGCAGCTACGCCGGGACAGGGGTCTACTCTGGGGCCAACGTCCTGACTTTC. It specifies CASSYAGTGVYSGANVLTF.